Presented here are 23 T cell receptor beta chains from one specimen sequenced in a study of Graves' ophthalmopathy and Graves' hyperthyroidism. The authors amplified TCR beta CDR3 regions from RNA transcripts. In the first round, RT-PCR was carried out with HTBI primers, and a multiplex PCR formed the second round. TCRdb reprocessed the multiplex PCR reads with MiXCR, giving one entry per CDR3 protein. This sample has about 550,000 distinct CDR3 sequences, with 35% to 45% found just once. Sequencing used peripheral blood or thyroid tissue (not recorded which). The receptor set was obtained from an adult man with Graves' hyperthyroidism.

V usage is TRBV7-9 and J usage is TRBJ1-6; possibly TRBD1 for D (5 bases). CDR1 and CDR2 (germline): SEHNR, FQNEAQ (reference sequence). The CDR3 sequence is 15 residues long. V was shortened by 1 base and J by 10 bases, with 14 bases between the two germline ends. The CDR3 reads CASSLDLAGYSPLHF. For the CDR3, the DNA is TGTGCCAGCAGCTTAGATCTGGCAGGGTACTCACCCCTCCACTTT.

This clonotype was picked up a small number of times. CDR3 nucleotide sequence: TGTGCCAGCAGCCAGGTACTATCGAGCAATCAGCCCCAGCATTTT. Its translation: CASSQVLSSNQPQHF. This rearrangement joins TRBV6-5 to TRBJ1-5; no firm D call. This CDR3 comprises 15 residues. Trimming took 6 bases from V and 1 from J, leaving 13 bases between them. Germline CDR1 is MNHEY and CDR2 is SVGAGI.

This clonotype was seen a few times. This chain joins TRBV20-1 and TRBJ2-5; 8 bases line up with TRBD2. The CDR3 has 19 amino acids. Trimming cost V 0 bases and J 1 base; bases outside gene matches: 16. Per the germline V gene, CDR1 is DFQATT and CDR2 is SNEGSKA (reference sequence). CDR3 sequence (DNA): TGCAGTGCTAGAGATTTCGCCGCGGGGGGATTCCTACCCCAAGAGACCCAGTACTTC. Translation: CSARDFAAGGFLPQETQYF.

The chain is built from TRBV29-1 and TRBJ2-7, with no clear D. The CDR3 has 12 residues. Germline V CDR1 and CDR2: SQVTM, ANQGSEA. Trimming cost V 6 bases and J 2 bases, with 11 bases left between them. The CDR3 loop reads CSVQTRAYEQYF. As DNA, the CDR3 is TGCAGCGTCCAGACACGTGCCTACGAGCAGTACTTC.

V and J are TRBV10-3 and TRBJ2-7, with D perhaps TRBD2 (5 bases). The germline CDR1 and CDR2 sequences are ENHRY and SYGVKD. This CDR3 has 13 amino acids. Trimming cost V 7 bases and J 5 bases, with 15 bases left between them. CDR3 in amino acids: CAIMTGGWDEQYF. The CDR3 DNA follows: TGTGCCATCATGACCGGCGGGTGGGACGAGCAGTACTTC.

The V and J genes are TRBV5-5 and TRBJ2-1, with 8 bases fitting TRBD2. With 4 bases clipped from V and 7 bases from J, the junction kept 10 bases outside the gene matches. The germline V gene encodes CDR1 SGHKS and CDR2 YYEKEE (reference sequence). The CDR3 length is 15 residues. DNA for the CDR3: TGTGCCAGCAGCCGGAGCGGGAGTCTCGGGAATGAGCAGTTCTTC. Translating gives CASSRSGSLGNEQFF.

This clonotype has a handful of counts. The gene calls are TRBV28 and TRBJ1-1, with D uncertain. The CDR3 sequence is 14 residues long. V shed 6 bases and J shed 6 bases, with 17 bases lying between them. From germline, CDR1 is MDHEN and CDR2 SYDVKM. The CDR3 DNA reads TGTGCCAGCAGCTTACCGTCACGCGGGGCTGAAGCTTTCTTT. Its translation is CASSLPSRGAEAFF.

This clonotype was detected many times. DNA for the CDR3: TGTGCCAGCAGTTATGTGATGGCTGAGCTGTTTTTT. Translated, it gives CASSYVMAELFF. The chain couples TRBV6-6 to TRBJ1-4; D gene uncertain. This CDR3 spans 12 amino acids. Germline loops: CDR1 MNHNY, CDR2 SVGAGI (reference sequence). V was cut by 3 bases and J by 14 bases, with 13 bases left in between.

Many counts were recorded for this clonotype. The chain uses TRBV29-1 and TRBJ1-1; D gene unclear. V lost 3 bases, J lost 0 bases, and 8 bases lay in between. The CDR3 is 13 residues long. The germline gives CDR1 SQVTM, CDR2 ANQGSEA. The CDR3 coding sequence is TGCAGCGTTGAGCCAGGCATGAACACTGAAGCTTTCTTT. This sequence encodes CSVEPGMNTEAFF.

V gene TRBV29-1 combines with J gene TRBJ2-7; maybe TRBD1 (5 bases). The V gene's germline CDR1 is SQVTM and CDR2 ANQGSEA. Trimming cost V 8 bases and J 1 base, with 15 bases left between them. There are 13 residues in the CDR3. The chain's CDR3 is CSQVTGVSYEQYF. The DNA for the CDR3 is TGCAGCCAAGTTACAGGTGTTTCCTACGAGCAGTACTTC.

V usage is TRBV7-8 and J usage is TRBJ2-2; either TRBD1 or TRBD2 may supply D (5 bases each). V shed 5 bases and J shed 8 bases, with 12 bases lying between them. Germline CDR1 and CDR2: SGHVS and FQNEAQ. The CDR3 has 13 residues. In DNA form, the CDR3 reads TGTGCCAGCAGCCCCCCGGGACGTGGGGAGCTGTTTTTT. It is translated as CASSPPGRGELFF.

For this clonotype: This sequence may be a read error, since a much larger clone differs from it by one base. V gene TRBV7-9 combines with J gene TRBJ1-5; no clear D. V was shortened by 5 bases and J by 7 bases, with 15 bases between the two germline ends. The CDR3 length is 14 residues. Per germline, CDR1 SEHNR and CDR2 FQNEAQ (reference sequence). The CDR3 reads CASSRDPATQPQHF. The DNA for the CDR3 is TGTGCCAGCAGCAGAGATCCGGCGACGCAGCCCCAGCATTTT.

The CDR3 nucleotides read TGTGCCACCAGTGATTGGGGAGCACTTGGAAAGACCCAGTACTTC. The encoded protein is CATSDWGALGKTQYF. V gene TRBV24-1 combines with J gene TRBJ2-5, with D possibly matching TRBD2 (5 bases). V was shortened by 2 bases and J by 6 bases, with 15 bases between the two germline ends. Per the germline V gene, CDR1 is KGHDR and CDR2 is SFDVKD. This CDR3 comprises 15 residues.

Comments on this clonotype: This may be a read error, as it is one base from a much larger clone. This is likely a read error, given that the CDR3 carries no conserved phenylalanine or tryptophan at its end. The chain carries TRBV19 and TRBJ2-7, with D tentatively TRBD1 or TRBD2 (5 bases each). Between the trimmed V and J ends, which lost 5 bases and 2 bases, there was a span of 13 bases. Germline loops: CDR1 LNHDA, CDR2 SQIVND (reference sequence). This CDR3 contains 14 residues. The CDR3 DNA is TGTGCCAGTAGTTCGGGACGAGGGGCCTACGAGCAGTACCTC. It specifies CASSSGRGAYEQYL.

The chain couples TRBV5-6 to TRBJ1-2; unclear D gene. The germline gives CDR1 SGHDT, CDR2 YYEEEE. Trimming stripped 1 base from V and 0 bases from J, with 7 bases between. CDR3 size: 14 residues. CDR3: CASSLLSPNYGYTF. CDR3 sequence (DNA): TGTGCCAGCAGCTTGTTGTCCCCTAACTATGGCTACACCTTC. The whole variable domain, filled in from reference TRBV5-6 and TRBJ1-2, reads DAGVTQSPTHLIKTRGQQVTLRCSPKSGHDTVSWYQQALGQGPQFIFQYYEEEERQRGNFPDRFSGHQFPNYSSELNVNALLLGDSALYLCASSLLSPNYGYTFGSGTRLTVV.

The chain is built from TRBV10-3 and TRBJ1-1, with a possible D match to TRBD1 (5 bases). The CDR3 loop spans 16 amino acids. The V and J ends lost 5 bases and 0 bases respectively, with 16 bases between them. Germline V CDR1 and CDR2: ENHRY, SYGVKD. The chain's CDR3 is CAISPPPTVMNTEAFF. CDR3 coding DNA: TGTGCCATCAGTCCCCCCCCGACAGTAATGAACACTGAAGCTTTCTTT.

The chain employs TRBV7-3 and TRBJ2-3; weak D call: TRBD2 (6 bases). With 10 bases removed from V and 2 bases from J, the gap between germline ends came to 10 bases. This CDR3 comprises 12 residues. Germline V gives CDR1 SGHTA, CDR2 FQGTGA. This CDR3 is CATGTFTDTQYF. The CDR3 DNA is TGTGCCACAGGGACTTTCACAGATACGCAGTATTTT.

This clonotype was picked up many times. J is TRBJ2-5 and V is TRBV4-1, with D possibly matching TRBD2 (6 bases). The CDR3 is 12 residues long. Trimming removed 1 base at V and 10 bases at J, with 10 bases between. Germline CDR1 and CDR2: MGHRA and YSYEKL. The CDR3 reads CASSQGGGGQYF. The CDR3 bases are TGCGCCAGCAGCCAAGGGGGAGGCGGCCAGTACTTC.

This clonotype was recorded once. The genes are TRBV7-9 and TRBJ1-4; D gene unclear. CDR1 and CDR2 from the germline V gene are SEHNR and FQNEAQ (reference sequence). V shed 1 base and J shed 8 bases, with 14 bases lying between them. This CDR3 contains 15 residues. The CDR3 here is CASSLDDAGNEKLFF. In nucleotides, the CDR3 is TGTGCCAGCAGCTTAGATGACGCGGGGAACGAAAAACTGTTTTTT.

This clonotype has a handful of counts. V usage is TRBV7-2 and J usage is TRBJ1-4, with TRBD1 identical over 9 bases. The CDR3 has 16 residues. V shed 5 bases and J 4 bases; nucleotides not matched to a gene: 8. In germline, CDR1 is SGHTA, CDR2 FQGNSA. The CDR3 here is CASSPTGGPINEKLFF. CDR3 coding DNA: TGTGCCAGCAGCCCCACAGGGGGCCCGATTAATGAAAAACTGTTTTTT.

The chain employs TRBV18 and TRBJ2-7; a weak D match, TRBD2 (6 bases). The V and J ends lost 3 bases and 6 bases respectively, with 9 bases between them. The CDR3 runs 12 residues. Germline V gene lookup returns CDR1 KGHSH and CDR2 LQKENI. CDR3 bases: TGTGCCAGCTCACCGGAGGGCTTCGAGCAGTACTTC. It codes for CASSPEGFEQYF.

V is TRBV24-1 and J is TRBJ2-5, with 7 positions matching TRBD1. The CDR3 has 13 residues. Looked up from germline, CDR1 is KGHDR and CDR2 is SFDVKD. The junction had 3 bases not matched to a gene; V was cut back by 4 bases and J by 5 bases. This CDR3 is CATSDPQGETQYF. CDR3 sequence (DNA): TGTGCCACCAGTGACCCACAGGGGGAGACCCAGTACTTC.

This clonotype was recorded at least ten times. The CDR3 reads CASSTRRNTEAFF. In DNA form, the CDR3 reads TGTGCCAGCAGCACCAGGAGGAACACTGAAGCTTTCTTT. The rearrangement joins TRBV7-2 to TRBJ1-1; no clear D. The CDR3 contains 13 residues. Germline loops: CDR1 SGHTA, CDR2 FQGNSA. The V gene lost 5 bases and the J gene lost 1 base, with 8 bases spanning the gap.